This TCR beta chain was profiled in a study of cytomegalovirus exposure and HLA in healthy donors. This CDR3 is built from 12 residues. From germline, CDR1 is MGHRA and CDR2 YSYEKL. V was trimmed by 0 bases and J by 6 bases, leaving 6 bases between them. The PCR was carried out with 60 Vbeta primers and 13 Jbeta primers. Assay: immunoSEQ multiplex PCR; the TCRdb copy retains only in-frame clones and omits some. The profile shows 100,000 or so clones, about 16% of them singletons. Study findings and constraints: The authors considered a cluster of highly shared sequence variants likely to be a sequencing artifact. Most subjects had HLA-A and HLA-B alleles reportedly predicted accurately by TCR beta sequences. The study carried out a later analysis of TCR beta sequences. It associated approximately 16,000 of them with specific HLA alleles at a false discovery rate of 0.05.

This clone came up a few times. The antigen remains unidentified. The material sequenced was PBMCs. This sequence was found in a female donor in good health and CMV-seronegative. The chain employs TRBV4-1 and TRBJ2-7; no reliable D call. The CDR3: CASSQDNVEQYF. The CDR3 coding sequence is TGCGCCAGCAGCCAAGATAATGTCGAGCAGTACTTC.